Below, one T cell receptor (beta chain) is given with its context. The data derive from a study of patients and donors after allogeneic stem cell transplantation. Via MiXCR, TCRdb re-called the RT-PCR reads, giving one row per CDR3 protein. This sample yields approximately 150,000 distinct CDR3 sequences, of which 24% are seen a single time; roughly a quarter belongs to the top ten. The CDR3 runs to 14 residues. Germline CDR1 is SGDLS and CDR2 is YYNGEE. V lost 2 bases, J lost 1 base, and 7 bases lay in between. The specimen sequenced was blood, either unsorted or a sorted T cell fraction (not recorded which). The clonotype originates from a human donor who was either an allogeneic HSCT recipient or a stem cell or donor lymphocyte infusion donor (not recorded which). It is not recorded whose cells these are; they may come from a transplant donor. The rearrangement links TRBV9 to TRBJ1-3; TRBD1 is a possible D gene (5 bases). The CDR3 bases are TGTGCCAGCAGCGTTGGGGCTTCTGGAAACACCATATATTTT. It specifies CASSVGASGNTIYF.